The clone carrying this TCR beta chain was detected many times. The antigen is undetermined. This could be a read error, since a much larger clone is one nucleotide away. This record belongs to a study of blood T cells in healthy people across ages. Overall study results and limits: Diversity of TCR beta correlated strongly with naive T cell percentage. Naive and antigen-experienced cells could not be conclusively compared, given unsorted PBMCs.

The second PCR ran about 6 to 11 cycles with a sample-barcoded 5' primer and J-beta primers. TCRdb processed the 5' RACE reads anew with MiXCR; each CDR3 protein has one entry. The data contain hundreds of thousands of distinct CDR3 sequences, more than 25% of them singletons. After removal of 1 base from V and 3 bases from J, the junction contained 2 bases not matched to a gene. The CDR3 is 15 amino acids. The germline gives CDR1 LGHDT, CDR2 YNNKEL (reference sequence). Sequencing input: blood. This chain uses TRBV3-1 with TRBJ2-7; 11 bases are shared with TRBD1. The clonotype originates from a woman of 80 years or more in good health. In DNA, the CDR3 is TGTGCCAGCAGCCAAGTGGGGACAGGGGGCTACGAGCAGTACTTC. Translating it yields CASSQVGTGGYEQYF.